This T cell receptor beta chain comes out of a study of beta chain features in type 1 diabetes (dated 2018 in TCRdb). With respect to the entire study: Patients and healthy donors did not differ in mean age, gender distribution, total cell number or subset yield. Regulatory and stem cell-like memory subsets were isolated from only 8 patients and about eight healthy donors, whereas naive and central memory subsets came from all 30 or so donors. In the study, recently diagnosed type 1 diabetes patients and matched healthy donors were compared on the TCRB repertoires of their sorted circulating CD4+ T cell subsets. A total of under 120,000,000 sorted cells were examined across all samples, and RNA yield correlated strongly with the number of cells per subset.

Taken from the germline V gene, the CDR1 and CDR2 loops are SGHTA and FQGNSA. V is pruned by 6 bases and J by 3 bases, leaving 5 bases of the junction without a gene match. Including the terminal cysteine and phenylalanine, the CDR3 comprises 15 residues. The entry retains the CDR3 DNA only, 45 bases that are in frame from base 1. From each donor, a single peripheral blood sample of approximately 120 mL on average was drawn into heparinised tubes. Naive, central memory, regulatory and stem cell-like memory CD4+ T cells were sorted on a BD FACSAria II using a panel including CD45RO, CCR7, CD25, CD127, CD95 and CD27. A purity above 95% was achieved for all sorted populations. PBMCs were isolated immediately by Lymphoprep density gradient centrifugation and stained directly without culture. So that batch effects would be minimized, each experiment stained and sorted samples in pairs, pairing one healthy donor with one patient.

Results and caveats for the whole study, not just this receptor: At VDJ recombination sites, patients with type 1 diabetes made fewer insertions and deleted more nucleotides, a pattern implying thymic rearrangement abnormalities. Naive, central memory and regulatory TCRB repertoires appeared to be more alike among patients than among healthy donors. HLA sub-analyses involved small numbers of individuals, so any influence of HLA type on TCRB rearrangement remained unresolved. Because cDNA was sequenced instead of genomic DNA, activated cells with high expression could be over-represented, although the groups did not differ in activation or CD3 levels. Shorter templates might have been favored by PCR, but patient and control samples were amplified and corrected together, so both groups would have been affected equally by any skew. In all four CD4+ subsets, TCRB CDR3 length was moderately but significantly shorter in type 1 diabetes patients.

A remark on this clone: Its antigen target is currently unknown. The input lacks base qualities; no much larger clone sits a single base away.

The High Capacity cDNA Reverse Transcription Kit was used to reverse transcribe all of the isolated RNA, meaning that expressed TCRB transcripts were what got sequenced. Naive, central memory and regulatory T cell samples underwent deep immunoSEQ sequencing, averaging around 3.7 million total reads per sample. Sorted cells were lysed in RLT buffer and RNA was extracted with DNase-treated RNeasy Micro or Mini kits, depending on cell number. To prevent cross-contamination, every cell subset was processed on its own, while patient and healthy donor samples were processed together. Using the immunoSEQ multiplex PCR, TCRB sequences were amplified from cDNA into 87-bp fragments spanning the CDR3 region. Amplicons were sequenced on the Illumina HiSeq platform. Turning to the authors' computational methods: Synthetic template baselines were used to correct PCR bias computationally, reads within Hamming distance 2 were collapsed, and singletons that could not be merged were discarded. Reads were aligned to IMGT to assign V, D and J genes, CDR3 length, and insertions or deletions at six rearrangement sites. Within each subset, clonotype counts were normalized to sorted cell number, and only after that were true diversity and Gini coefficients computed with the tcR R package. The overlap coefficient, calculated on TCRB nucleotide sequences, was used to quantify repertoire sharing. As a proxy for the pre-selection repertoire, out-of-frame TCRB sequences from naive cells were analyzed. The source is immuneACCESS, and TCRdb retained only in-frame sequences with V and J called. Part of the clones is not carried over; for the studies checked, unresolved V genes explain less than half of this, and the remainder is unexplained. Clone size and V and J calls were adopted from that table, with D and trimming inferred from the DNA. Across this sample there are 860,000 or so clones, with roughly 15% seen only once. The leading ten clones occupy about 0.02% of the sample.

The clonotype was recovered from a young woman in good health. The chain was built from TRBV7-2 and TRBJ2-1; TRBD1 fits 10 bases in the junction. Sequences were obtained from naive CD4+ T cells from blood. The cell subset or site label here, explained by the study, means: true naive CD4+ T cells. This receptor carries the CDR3 CASSWDRGDYNEQFF. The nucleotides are TGTGCCAGCAGTTGGGACAGGGGAGACTACAATGAGCAGTTCTTC.